Listed below are T cell receptor beta chains from one sample, sequenced in a study of CD8 T cells in ankylosing spondylitis. TCRdb itself ran the 5' RACE reads through MiXCR, one entry per CDR3 protein. The sample has 470,000 or so distinct CDR3 sequences; 25% to 30% are singletons. The specimen was blood, either unsorted or a sorted T cell fraction (not recorded which). These TCRs come from a male donor with ankylosing spondylitis. CDR3s include the opening cysteine and the closing phenylalanine or tryptophan. Each record gives: V gene, clone size, J gene, CDR3 length, CDR3 protein. Size tells how often a clone was seen (once, few, many) or the class of an expanded clone, and some rows leave it out.

v_gene: TRBV27
abundance: few
j_gene: TRBJ2-1
len: 16
CDR3aa: CASSLSGTGGRDEQFF

v_gene: TRBV7-9
abundance: many
j_gene: TRBJ2-3
len: 14
CDR3aa: CASSPSGGTDTQYF

v_gene: TRBV15
abundance: few
j_gene: TRBJ1-3
len: 15
CDR3aa: CATSALRVTGNTIYF

v_gene: TRBV30
abundance: .
j_gene: TRBJ2-1
len: 15
CDR3aa: CAWSPTLSIYNEQFF

v_gene: TRBV6-2/TRBV6-3
abundance: few
j_gene: TRBJ2-2
len: 16
CDR3aa: CASSYTGTDNTGELFF

v_gene: TRBV11-2
abundance: .
j_gene: TRBJ1-4
len: 13
CDR3aa: CASSLEYGEKLFF

v_gene: TRBV12-3/TRBV12-4
abundance: few
j_gene: TRBJ2-3
len: 15
CDR3aa: CASRGTRTLAGTQYF

v_gene: TRBV5-4
abundance: .
j_gene: TRBJ2-4
len: 16
CDR3aa: CASSLGLAGTKNIQYF

v_gene: TRBV12-3/TRBV12-4
abundance: .
j_gene: TRBJ1-5
len: 14
CDR3aa: CASSPWTGNQPQHF

v_gene: TRBV29-1
abundance: few
j_gene: TRBJ2-1
len: 15
CDR3aa: CSVQTRAGSYNEQFF

v_gene: TRBV27
abundance: .
j_gene: TRBJ2-2
len: 15
CDR3aa: CASSLSAAATGELFF

v_gene: TRBV6-5
abundance: many
j_gene: TRBJ1-1
len: 12
CDR3aa: CATHPVETEAFF

v_gene: TRBV15
abundance: once
j_gene: TRBJ2-6
len: 19
CDR3aa: CATSRDLPRTGSGANVLTF

v_gene: TRBV20-1
abundance: .
j_gene: TRBJ2-7
len: 15
CDR3aa: CSARAPGLANYEQYF

v_gene: TRBV11-2
abundance: .
j_gene: TRBJ1-5
len: 15
CDR3aa: CANSPPGDSNQPQHF

v_gene: TRBV7-9
abundance: .
j_gene: TRBJ2-1
len: 15
CDR3aa: CASSPVSGTLGEQFF

v_gene: TRBV18
abundance: few
j_gene: TRBJ2-5
len: 13
CDR3aa: CASSSGEQETQYF

v_gene: TRBV19
abundance: .
j_gene: TRBJ2-2
len: 13
CDR3aa: CASKTDGYGELFF

v_gene: TRBV4-1
abundance: .
j_gene: TRBJ1-5
len: 13
CDR3aa: CASSQEMGQPQHF

v_gene: TRBV10-3
abundance: .
j_gene: TRBJ1-5
len: 14
CDR3aa: CAINSGQGNQPQHF

v_gene: TRBV6-6
abundance: few
j_gene: TRBJ2-1
len: 13
CDR3aa: CASSQVGVNEQFF

v_gene: TRBV5-5
abundance: few
j_gene: TRBJ2-1
len: 16
CDR3aa: CASSFLGLAGRNEQFF

v_gene: TRBV6-1
abundance: .
j_gene: TRBJ2-3
len: 15
CDR3aa: CASSGLDDGTDTQYF

v_gene: TRBV7-8
abundance: few
j_gene: TRBJ1-1
len: 12
CDR3aa: CASSLGKERAFF

v_gene: TRBV20-1
abundance: few
j_gene: TRBJ1-4
len: 14
CDR3aa: CSAHGVATNEKLFF

v_gene: TRBV10-1
abundance: few
j_gene: TRBJ2-5
len: 16
CDR3aa: CASSESGTGEEETQYF

v_gene: TRBV3-1
abundance: .
j_gene: TRBJ1-2
len: 15
CDR3aa: CASSQGLTGGHGYTF

v_gene: TRBV7-2
abundance: .
j_gene: TRBJ1-5
len: 17
CDR3aa: CASSLVARGADNQPQHF

v_gene: TRBV5-1
abundance: .
j_gene: TRBJ1-4
len: 12
CDR3aa: CASSLENEKLFF

v_gene: TRBV5-1
abundance: few
j_gene: TRBJ2-1
len: 13
CDR3aa: CASSRGLGNEQFF

v_gene: TRBV12-3/TRBV12-4
abundance: few
j_gene: TRBJ2-2
len: 15
CDR3aa: CASRQASGNTGELFF

v_gene: TRBV4-2
abundance: .
j_gene: TRBJ2-1
len: 16
CDR3aa: CASSQDPTSAYNEQFF

v_gene: TRBV9
abundance: few
j_gene: TRBJ2-1
len: 16
CDR3aa: CASSVGATFTYNEQFF

v_gene: TRBV19
abundance: few
j_gene: TRBJ2-1
len: 13
CDR3aa: CASSIGDPNEQFF

v_gene: TRBV7-2
abundance: few
j_gene: TRBJ2-1
len: 13
CDR3aa: CASSPETEREQFF

v_gene: TRBV25-1
abundance: many
j_gene: TRBJ2-5
len: 14
CDR3aa: CASSNPGPTETQYF

v_gene: TRBV20-1
abundance: once
j_gene: TRBJ1-5
len: 14
CDR3aa: CSARTPAGNQPQHF

v_gene: TRBV18
abundance: many
j_gene: TRBJ2-5
len: 15
CDR3aa: CASSLILSGMETQYF

v_gene: TRBV5-1
abundance: .
j_gene: TRBJ2-7
len: 15
CDR3aa: CASSFSGRTFYEQYF

v_gene: TRBV5-1
abundance: few
j_gene: TRBJ1-5
len: 15
CDR3aa: CASSLDGTVYQPQHF

v_gene: TRBV29-1
abundance: .
j_gene: TRBJ1-5
len: 17
CDR3aa: CSVPEGTGGGSNQPQHF

v_gene: TRBV28
abundance: few
j_gene: TRBJ2-5
len: 15
CDR3aa: CASSFAGGPGETQYF

v_gene: TRBV2
abundance: .
j_gene: TRBJ2-2
len: 14
CDR3aa: CASMQTVNTGELFF

v_gene: TRBV24-1
abundance: few
j_gene: TRBJ2-2
len: 15
CDR3aa: CATSDPGQGAGELFF

v_gene: TRBV20-1
abundance: .
j_gene: TRBJ1-1
len: 13
CDR3aa: CSARQGSSTEAFF

v_gene: TRBV29-1
abundance: few
j_gene: TRBJ2-1
len: 15
CDR3aa: CSVEEPGQGMWEQFF

v_gene: TRBV7-8
abundance: few
j_gene: TRBJ2-2
len: 15
CDR3aa: CASSLRTGWTGELFF

v_gene: TRBV7-8
abundance: few
j_gene: TRBJ2-1
len: 15
CDR3aa: CASSSTRDAYNEQFF

v_gene: TRBV4-1
abundance: few
j_gene: TRBJ1-5
len: 14
CDR3aa: CASSQQGLSQPQHF

v_gene: TRBV7-8
abundance: few
j_gene: TRBJ1-2
len: 14
CDR3aa: CASSLSGILGGYTF

v_gene: TRBV5-1
abundance: few
j_gene: TRBJ2-7
len: 12
CDR3aa: CASSLVSSEQYF

v_gene: TRBV20-1
abundance: few
j_gene: TRBJ2-7
len: 15
CDR3aa: CSAREWDPVVDEQYF

v_gene: TRBV7-2
abundance: many
j_gene: TRBJ2-5
len: 13
CDR3aa: CASSPAGKETQYF

v_gene: TRBV20-1
abundance: .
j_gene: TRBJ2-3
len: 16
CDR3aa: CSAARGLAGVSDTQYF

v_gene: TRBV5-5
abundance: few
j_gene: TRBJ1-5
len: 15
CDR3aa: CASSHAGTGAGPQHF

v_gene: TRBV4-2
abundance: few
j_gene: TRBJ2-3
len: 18
CDR3aa: CASSQDLGTSGRTDTQYF

v_gene: TRBV12-3/TRBV12-4
abundance: many
j_gene: TRBJ2-1
len: 15
CDR3aa: CASSLGQGGNNEQFF

v_gene: TRBV12-3/TRBV12-4
abundance: .
j_gene: TRBJ2-1
len: 14
CDR3aa: CASSPRVSYNEQFF

v_gene: TRBV15
abundance: few
j_gene: TRBJ2-3
len: 15
CDR3aa: CATSNQGLGTDTQYF

v_gene: TRBV20-1
abundance: .
j_gene: TRBJ1-1
len: 13
CDR3aa: CSANQDGNTEAFF